The clone carrying this T cell receptor beta chain has a single count. Its antigen is undetermined. TCR beta cDNA libraries included unique molecular identifiers. The yield from approximately 1 to 10 million T cells was roughly 500,000 cDNA molecules in total. TCRdb redid the calling of the PCR reads with MiXCR, one entry per CDR3 protein. The sample has hundreds of thousands of distinct CDR3 sequences, 55% to 60% seen once. This sample is part of a study of post-analysis software for immune sequencing data. Study at large: Included among the disease courses, which were recorded for the cohort, were relapsing-remitting, secondary progressive and progressive-relapsing multiple sclerosis.

CDR1 is SEHNR and CDR2 is FQNEAQ in the germline V gene (reference sequence). The CDR3 consists of 15 residues. Between the trimmed V and J ends, which lost 3 bases and 8 bases, there was a span of 17 bases. General study results and limits: Strong same-batch co-clustering of samples appeared with F measure clustering. A significant reduction in normalized Chao1 diversity was observed in multiple sclerosis patients versus controls. Roughly five TRBV segments appeared more often in patients than in controls, and TRBV5-6, TRBV5-1 and TRBV20-1 were among these.

The chain combines TRBV7-9 with TRBJ2-1; D may correspond to TRBD1 or TRBD2 (5 bases each). Sequenced input: blood. The sequence derives from a girl aged 2 to 9 with multiple sclerosis. The CDR3 is CASSFSLGVGDEQFF. CDR3 DNA: TGTGCCAGCAGCTTTTCCTTGGGGGTGGGCGATGAGCAGTTCTTC.